This TCR beta chain is from a study of blood T cell repertoires in COVID-19. Overall study: The origin of the acute and convalescent COVID-19 samples was the United States, Italy and Spain. T cells, B-cell-depleted T cells, or PBMCs provided the cDNA or gDNA that served as material.

CDR1 and CDR2 (germline): MDHEN, SYDVKM. The V end was cut by 6 bases, the J end by 0 bases, with 15 bases between. This CDR3 spans 16 amino acids. Study processing details: How many nucleated cells were present was estimated from reference gene primer amplification. The data were produced by immunoSEQ multiplex PCR, yet TCRdb's version contains in-frame clones alone and is incomplete. The V and J calls and the clone size are those of that table, but D and trimming were determined from the DNA. The top ten clones hold approximately 5.1% of a sample with roughly 100,000 clones, about 89% of them seen once.

Specimen: peripheral blood. The sequence came from a human donor in a cohort sampled during active COVID-19. The chain is built from TRBV28 and TRBJ1-5; D might be TRBD1 (6 bases). CDR3 nucleotides: TGTGCCAGCAGCCCCAGGGGATACTATAGCAATCAGCCCCAGCATTTT. It encodes CASSPRGYYSNQPQHF.